The 10 T cell receptor beta chains presented below share a single source sample, sequenced in a study of CD8 T cells in Susac syndrome. RNA amounts of roughly 0.45 to 1 ug underwent reverse transcription with random hexamers. TCRdb called the immunoSEQ multiplex PCR reads again in MiXCR, with one record for every CDR3 protein. The repertoire holds some 100,000 distinct CDR3 sequences, with 85% to 95% as singletons. The sequencing input was CD4+ T cells from PBMCs. The origin of the receptors is a human donor in good health.

The J gene is TRBJ2-1, the V gene TRBV29-1; TRBD1 agrees at 9 bases. The V gene end was trimmed by 4 bases and the J gene end by 4 bases; junction bases not matched to a gene: 5. Germline V CDR1 and CDR2: SQVTM, ANQGSEA. The CDR3 is 14 amino acids. CDR3 nucleotides: TGCAGCGTTGGAGGGACAGGGTATTACAATGAGCAGTTCTTC. It yields the protein CSVGGTGYYNEQFF.

This chain uses TRBV29-1 with TRBJ1-1, with D tentatively TRBD1 (5 bases). CDR1 SQVTM and CDR2 ANQGSEA come from the germline V gene. Trimming shortened V by 5 bases and J by 0 bases, and 13 bases separated the two germline ends. There are 14 residues in the CDR3. The CDR3 loop is CSVRGITLNTEAFF. DNA for the CDR3: TGCAGCGTTCGGGGGATAACATTGAACACTGAAGCTTTCTTT.

This clonotype was detected a few times. The chain has TRBV6-5 and TRBJ2-2; tentative D call: TRBD1 (8 bases). From germline, CDR1 is MNHEY and CDR2 SVGAGI. The CDR3 runs to 14 residues. V gave up 6 bases and J gave up 5 bases, with 13 bases separating them. This chain's CDR3 is CASREQGGTGELFF. CDR3 in DNA: TGTGCCAGCAGGGAACAGGGGGGGACCGGGGAGCTGTTTTTT.

This sequence joins TRBV2 and TRBJ2-3; D ambiguous. V was trimmed by 3 bases and J by 5 bases, leaving 6 bases between them. The CDR3 loop spans 12 amino acids. Germline loops: CDR1 SNHLY, CDR2 FYNNEI. The CDR3 sequence: CASSEAEDTQYF. CDR3 DNA sequence: TGTGCCAGCAGTGAGGCGGAAGATACGCAGTATTTT.

This chain links TRBV30 with TRBJ2-7; 9 bases agree with TRBD2. The J segment lost 4 bases and the V segment lost 4 bases, leaving 11 bases of the junction unmatched. Germline CDR1 and CDR2: GTSNPN and SVGIG (reference sequence). CDR3 length: 15 amino acids. CDR3 coding DNA: TGTGCCTGGATACCCAAGGGGACTAGCAGATACGAGCAGTACTTC. Translation: CAWIPKGTSRYEQYF.

This chain connects TRBV7-2 to TRBJ2-7; D unclear. The CDR3 totals 14 residues. Trimming stripped 3 bases from V and 1 base from J, with 10 bases between. CDR1 and CDR2 from the germline V gene are SGHTA and FQGNSA. CDR3 loop: CASSLGDGSYEQYF. Here the CDR3 DNA reads TGTGCCAGCAGCTTGGGCGACGGATCCTACGAGCAGTACTTC.

The chain uses TRBV4-3 and TRBJ2-1; 9 bases match TRBD2. Germline-derived CDR1 and CDR2 are LGHNA and YSLEER. Trimming at V came to 1 base and at J to 7 bases, leaving 2 bases not matched to a gene. The CDR3 runs 14 residues. The CDR3 bases are TGCGCCAGCAGCCAAGGCCTAGCGGGAAATGAGCAGTTCTTC. Translation: CASSQGLAGNEQFF.

This clonotype was seen only once. This chain joins TRBV12-3 or TRBV12-4 and TRBJ1-2; D is perhaps TRBD1 (5 bases). V lost 6 bases, J lost 0 bases, and 8 bases lay in between. This CDR3 region has 13 residues. CDR3 nucleotide sequence: TGTGCCAGCAGAGCGGACACTAACTATGGCTACACCTTC. Residues: CASRADTNYGYTF.

The chain has TRBV7-3 and TRBJ1-2; tentatively, D is TRBD1 (5 bases). CDR3 length: 15 amino acids. Germline-derived CDR1 and CDR2 are SGHTA and FQGTGA. V gave up 5 bases and J gave up 2 bases, with 15 bases separating them. The CDR3 sequence is CASSADSLGNYGYTF. In nucleotides, the CDR3 is TGTGCCAGCAGCGCCGACAGCCTGGGCAACTATGGCTACACCTTC.

This clonotype was seen once. The CDR3 DNA sequence: TGCAGTGCTAGACCAAAAGAGGGGACAGGGAGGGGTTCTTACAGCAATGAGCAGTTCTTC. Protein sequence: CSARPKEGTGRGSYSNEQFF. The chain carries TRBV20-1 and TRBJ2-1; 9 bases are a match to TRBD1. The V gene end was trimmed by 2 bases and the J gene end by 6 bases; junction bases not matched to a gene: 23. The CDR3 length is 20 residues. CDR1 is DFQATT, CDR2 SNEGSKA, per germline (reference sequence).